Presented here are 14 T cell receptor beta chains from one specimen sequenced in a study of cytomegalovirus exposure and HLA in healthy donors. PCR used 60 Vbeta primers and 13 Jbeta primers. Measured with immunoSEQ multiplex PCR; TCRdb has only the in-frame clones, and not every one. The sample table includes around 48,000 clones. Sequences were obtained from PBMCs. These TCRs come from a female donor in good health and CMV-seronegative.

The V gene is TRBV13, the J gene TRBJ2-7, with 10 positions matching TRBD2. The V gene end was trimmed by 5 bases and the J gene end by 4 bases; junction bases not matched to a gene: 5. CDR3 length equals 14 residues. The germline gives CDR1 PRHDT, CDR2 FYEKMQ (reference sequence). This CDR3 is CASSSGTSVYEQYF. CDR3 nucleotide sequence: TGTGCCAGCAGCAGCGGGACTAGCGTATACGAGCAGTACTTC.

V and J are TRBV27 and TRBJ1-5; D unresolved. Germline V gives CDR1 MNHEY, CDR2 SMNVEV (reference sequence). The CDR3 length is 16 residues. V lost 5 bases and J 0 bases, leaving 14 bases between the germline ends. CDR3 sequence reads: CASSPFTSYSNQPQHF. CDR3 bases: TGTGCCAGCAGTCCTTTCACTTCCTATAGCAATCAGCCCCAGCATTTT.

V usage is TRBV5-1 and J usage is TRBJ1-2; 8 bases are shared with TRBD1. V lost 3 bases, J lost 8 bases, and 15 bases stayed unmatched. Germline-derived CDR1 and CDR2 are SGHRS and YFSETQ. This CDR3 comprises 16 residues. The CDR3 DNA follows: TGCGCCAGCAGCTCATCGACGGGGGACAGGATGTTGGGCTACACCTTC. It codes for CASSSSTGDRMLGYTF.

This rearrangement joins TRBV7-6 to TRBJ2-6; D possibly corresponds to TRBD2 (5 bases). The CDR3 runs 18 residues. Germline loops: CDR1 SGHVS, CDR2 FNYEAQ. The germline V and J ends were trimmed by 5 bases and 0 bases, with 17 bases remaining between them. CDR3 loop: CASSRRGWQGSGANVLTF. For the CDR3, the DNA is TGTGCCAGCAGCCGCCGAGGGTGGCAAGGCTCTGGGGCCAACGTCCTGACTTTC.

This chain connects TRBV29-1 to TRBJ1-2, with 10 bases fitting TRBD1. CDR1 is SQVTM and CDR2 is ANQGSEA in the germline V gene. CDR3 size: 12 residues. J lost 7 bases, V lost 6 bases, and 5 bases had no gene match. CDR3 region: CSVVDRGLGYTF. In DNA form, the CDR3 reads TGCAGCGTAGTAGACAGGGGGCTTGGCTACACCTTC.

This sequence joins TRBV7-9 and TRBJ1-4, with 8 bases matching TRBD1. The CDR3 contains 13 residues. The germline CDR1 and CDR2 sequences are SEHNR and FQNEAQ (reference sequence). J was trimmed by 7 bases and V by 7 bases; bases with no gene match: 5. CDR3 nucleotides: TGTGCCAGCACCGACAGGGGAGGTGAAAAACTGTTTTTT. Translated: CASTDRGGEKLFF.

The gene calls are TRBV6-1 and TRBJ2-1; the D gene is possibly TRBD1 (6 bases). Germline V gene sequence: CDR1 MNHNS, CDR2 SASEGT. The CDR3 covers 14 residues. The V end was cut by 4 bases, the J end by 9 bases, with 16 bases between. The CDR3, as DNA: TGTGCCAGCAGTGCTGTACAGGGAAAGGTTGAGCAGTTCTTC. It translates to CASSAVQGKVEQFF.

V gene TRBV2 combines with J gene TRBJ1-1; tentatively, D is TRBD1 (6 bases). Germline V CDR1 and CDR2: SNHLY, FYNNEI. The germline V and J ends were trimmed by 5 bases and 5 bases, with 18 bases remaining between them. The CDR3 consists of 15 residues. CDR3 sequence (DNA): TGTGCCAGCAGTTCCACAAACGGACAGACTACTGAAGCTTTCTTT. Protein: CASSSTNGQTTEAFF.

The rearrangement uses TRBV7-2 and TRBJ1-2; 8 bases are shared with TRBD1. CDR3 length equals 12 residues. V lost 5 bases to trimming and J lost 6 bases; unmatched junction nucleotides: 2. Looked up from germline, CDR1 is SGHTA and CDR2 is FQGNSA. The CDR3 DNA is TGTGCCAGCAGCCGGACAGGGCATGGCTACACCTTC. It yields the protein CASSRTGHGYTF.

The chain employs TRBV29-1 and TRBJ2-7; 10 nucleotides match TRBD1. The CDR3 has 14 amino acids. Germline assignment: CDR1 SQVTM and CDR2 ANQGSEA. The trim removed 6 bases at V and 1 base at J, leaving 6 bases unmatched. The CDR3 is CSVRQGADSYEQYF. The CDR3 DNA is TGCAGCGTCAGACAGGGGGCTGATTCCTACGAGCAGTACTTC.

The rearrangement links TRBV4-2 to TRBJ2-7; weak D call: TRBD2 (6 bases). V lost 1 base and J 5 bases, leaving 12 bases between the germline ends. This CDR3 is built from 14 residues. Germline lookup yields CDR1 LGHNA and CDR2 YNFKEQ. CDR3 region: CASSQGGESHEQYF. CDR3 in DNA: TGTGCCAGCAGCCAAGGCGGGGAAAGCCACGAGCAGTACTTC.

The chain recombines TRBV6-6 with TRBJ1-1; possible D gene TRBD1, 5 bases. CDR1 is MNHNY, CDR2 SVGAGI, per germline (reference sequence). This CDR3 comprises 10 residues. The V gene lost 8 bases and the J gene lost 6 bases, with 7 bases spanning the gap. The CDR3 DNA reads as TGTGCCAGCGGCAGGGCTGAAGCTTTCTTT. This gives the protein CASGRAEAFF.

This chain uses TRBV9 with TRBJ2-2, with 9 positions matching TRBD2. CDR1 and CDR2 (germline): SGDLS, YYNGEE. Losses at the gene ends were 0 bases for V and 2 bases for J; bases not matched to a gene: 2. There are 16 residues in the CDR3. The CDR3 reads CASSVGLAVNTGELFF. The CDR3 DNA reads as TGTGCCAGCAGCGTAGGACTAGCGGTTAACACCGGGGAGCTGTTTTTT.

The chain carries TRBV6-5 and TRBJ1-5; D is unresolved. This CDR3 is 14 amino acids long. The germline V gene encodes CDR1 MNHEY and CDR2 SVGAGI. Trimming left V 0 bases short and J 4 bases short, with 7 bases between. The DNA for the CDR3 is TGTGCCAGCAGTTACTCGGTCACAAATCAGCCCCAGCATTTT. This codes for CASSYSVTNQPQHF.